The T cell receptor beta chain described here comes from a study of blood T cells in healthy people across ages. A second PCR, run for roughly 7 to 11 cycles, used a sample-barcoded 5' primer plus a J-beta primer mix. A template-switch adaptor with 12 random nucleotides tagged each cDNA molecule. Via MiXCR, TCRdb re-called the 5' RACE reads, giving one row per CDR3 protein. The sample has some 1,800,000 distinct CDR3 sequences, 39% seen once; the top ten hold more than 20%. Sample: blood. The TCR sequence derives from a human donor in good health.

For the CDR3, the DNA is TGTGCCACCAGCGGGGGACTAGCGGTACACACAGATACGCAGTATTTT. Encoded protein: CATSGGLAVHTDTQYF. The rearrangement links TRBV15 to TRBJ2-3; TRBD2 matches 11 bases. V gave up 5 bases and J gave up 2 bases; unmatched junction bases: 6. Germline V gives CDR1 LNHNV, CDR2 YYDKDF (reference sequence). This CDR3 is built from 16 residues.